The clone carrying this TCR beta chain has at least ten counts. The data were obtained in a study of Graves' ophthalmopathy and Graves' hyperthyroidism. Germline CDR1 and CDR2: MNHNS and SASEGT. This CDR3 is built from 14 residues. Trimming cost V 8 bases and J 1 base, with 14 bases left between them. Amplified TCR beta CDR3 regions were obtained using RNA transcripts as template. After a first-round RT-PCR with HTBI primers, a second-round multiplex PCR was run. Each CDR3 protein is one row after TCRdb ran MiXCR on the multiplex PCR reads. The table lists roughly 500,000 distinct CDR3 sequences, around 15% of them singletons.

This TCR was recovered from a woman in her thirties with Graves' ophthalmopathy. Source material: blood. The gene calls are TRBV6-1 and TRBJ1-2; maybe TRBD1 (5 bases). The DNA of the CDR3 is TGTGCCAGCCGGATACCGGACATTAACTATGGCTACACCTTC. Its protein is CASRIPDINYGYTF.